The 17 T cell receptor beta chains below were found in one sample sequenced in a study of blood T cell repertoires in COVID-19. Here immunoSEQ multiplex PCR was the method, and the copy in TCRdb shows in-frame clones only, minus some. This sample has approximately 120,000 clones, with over 75% found just once. The sample comprised peripheral blood. These receptors were taken from a man aged 55-75 years with acute or convalescent COVID-19.

The chain employs TRBV6-1 and TRBJ1-2; 8 bases align to TRBD1. Germline assignment: CDR1 MNHNS and CDR2 SASEGT. The CDR3 has 17 residues. V gave up 2 bases and J gave up 2 bases; unmatched junction bases: 10. The CDR3 bases are TGTGCCAGCAGTGAATTAGGCAGGGGGCGCGGGAACTATGGCTACACCTTC. It encodes CASSELGRGRGNYGYTF.

A single count supports this clone. This chain connects TRBV7-2 to TRBJ1-6, with 7 bases that match TRBD1. This CDR3 region has 15 residues. V shed 4 bases and J 9 bases; nucleotides not matched to a gene: 9. Germline CDR1 SGHTA, CDR2 FQGNSA. The CDR3 loop reads CASSSTGIALSPLHF. For the CDR3, the DNA is TGTGCCAGCAGCTCGACAGGGATAGCACTTTCACCCCTCCACTTT.

This sequence joins TRBV5-1 and TRBJ1-4; TRBD1 matches at 7 bases. The length of the CDR3 is 14 residues. Trimming removed 2 bases from V and 6 bases from J; junction bases left unmatched: 4. Germline V gives CDR1 SGHRS, CDR2 YFSETQ. The CDR3 coding sequence is TGCGCCAGCAGCTTACAGGGGCTTGATGAAAAACTGTTTTTT. It encodes CASSLQGLDEKLFF.

The chain couples TRBV6-5 to TRBJ1-1; TRBD1 might be the D (6 bases). Between the trimmed V and J ends, which lost 2 bases and 7 bases, there was a span of 11 bases. This CDR3 is built from 13 residues. CDR1 MNHEY and CDR2 SVGAGI come from the germline V gene. The CDR3 coding sequence is TGTGCCAGCAGTTACGCCAGGGGAAGTGAAGCTTTCTTT. Its translation: CASSYARGSEAFF.

V and J are TRBV30 and TRBJ2-3; 7 bases match TRBD2. Germline V gives CDR1 GTSNPN, CDR2 SVGIG (reference sequence). This CDR3 comprises 13 residues. V was clipped by 2 bases and J by 8 bases; unmatched bases: 7. The CDR3 DNA sequence: TGTGCCTGGAGTCCAGGACTAGGAGGTACGCAGTATTTT. Amino acids: CAWSPGLGGTQYF.

The chain recombines TRBV28 with TRBJ2-7; 9 positions agree with TRBD2. Per the germline V gene, CDR1 is MDHEN and CDR2 is SYDVKM. V was clipped by 8 bases and J by 7 bases; unmatched bases: 12. This CDR3 contains 14 residues. CDR3 coding DNA: TGTGCCAGCGATTATAGCGGGGGCCTAGGGGAGCAGTACTTC. Translated, it gives CASDYSGGLGEQYF.

V usage is TRBV7-2 and J usage is TRBJ2-3, with a tentative D call TRBD1 (7 bases). The CDR3 totals 14 residues. Germline V gene sequence: CDR1 SGHTA, CDR2 FQGNSA. Trimming cost V 5 bases and J 10 bases, with 19 bases left between them. The CDR3 here is CASSPSGGRDSQYF. The CDR3 bases are TGTGCCAGCAGCCCCTCAGGGGGACGGGACTCGCAGTATTTT.

This chain joins TRBV15 and TRBJ2-4; 9 bases line up with TRBD1. The CDR3 extends over 17 amino acids. V shed 0 bases, J shed 6 bases, and the junction held 9 bases outside the gene matches. The germline gives CDR1 LNHNV, CDR2 YYDKDF (reference sequence). CDR3: CATSRDSGQGSLNIQYF. DNA of the CDR3: TGTGCCACCAGCAGAGATTCGGGACAGGGCAGTTTAAACATTCAGTACTTC.

V usage is TRBV24-1 and J usage is TRBJ2-1, with D possibly TRBD1 on 9 matching bases. The CDR3 consists of 18 residues. Trimming took off 3 bases at V and 3 bases at J, with 20 bases between the two ends. Germline values: CDR1 KGHDR, CDR2 SFDVKD. The CDR3 coding sequence is TGTGCCACCAGTGATGCGGGGGGCACAGGGGGCTTCTACAATGAGCAGTTCTTC. Translation gives CATSDAGGTGGFYNEQFF.

The gene calls are TRBV28 and TRBJ1-2; no firm D call. The CDR3 spans 14 residues. Trimming took off 8 bases at V and 3 bases at J, with 16 bases between the two ends. In germline, CDR1 is MDHEN, CDR2 SYDVKM. Here the CDR3 reads CASSSGQLYYGYTF. The CDR3 DNA sequence: TGTGCCAGCTCGTCTGGGCAGCTCTACTATGGCTACACCTTC.

V is TRBV21-1 and J is TRBJ2-4; the table gives TRBD1 as D, unverified against the DNA. TRBV21-1 represents a pseudogene. This CDR3 has 15 residues. The CDR3 protein is CASSTPGGTENIQYF. In DNA, the CDR3 is TGTGCCAGCAGCACCCCGGGTGGGACAGAAAACATTCAGTACTTC.

This chain links TRBV4-2 with TRBJ1-6, with D unclear. The CDR3 spans 13 residues. Germline CDR1 and CDR2: LGHNA and YNFKEQ. V lost 0 bases to trimming and J lost 11 bases, with 8 bases between them. In DNA form, the CDR3 reads TGTGCCAGCAGCCAAGATCGGAGGGCACCCCTCCACTTT. Encoded protein: CASSQDRRAPLHF.

CDR3 amino acids: CASSPLGTGLSAEAFF. The CDR3 DNA reads TGTGCCAGCTCACCCCTGGGGACAGGGCTTAGCGCTGAAGCTTTCTTT. The genes are TRBV18 and TRBJ1-1; 9 bases agree with TRBD1. V lost 3 bases to trimming and J lost 6 bases; unmatched junction nucleotides: 11. The CDR3 runs 16 residues. The germline V gene has CDR1 KGHSH and CDR2 LQKENI.

The V gene is TRBV24-1, the J gene TRBJ2-7; possibly TRBD2 for D (6 bases). Germline CDR1 KGHDR, CDR2 SFDVKD. The CDR3 is made up of 13 amino acids. The V end lost 6 bases, the J end lost 3 bases, and 11 bases lay between the germline ends. The CDR3 sequence is CATSSGGLYEQYF. DNA for the CDR3: TGTGCCACCAGTTCTGGGGGACTCTACGAGCAGTACTTC.

In the case of this clone: The same CDR3 arises from other DNA sequences in this sample as well. The rearrangement links TRBV27 to TRBJ2-1, with 8 bases that match TRBD2. The CDR3 consists of 15 residues. Germline CDR1 MNHEY, CDR2 SMNVEV (reference sequence). The ends lost 2 bases at V and 4 bases at J; junction bases unmatched: 4. The CDR3 region is CASSLTGGGYNEQFF. In nucleotides, the CDR3 is TGTGCCAGCAGTTTAACGGGAGGGGGGTACAATGAGCAGTTCTTC.

The rearrangement uses TRBV6-6 and TRBJ2-3; the match to TRBD1 covers 10 bases. CDR1 is MNHNY, CDR2 SVGAGI, per germline (reference sequence). V dropped 6 bases and J dropped 4; count of bases not matched to a gene: 1. CDR3 length: 13 residues. The CDR3 sequence is CASRGQGADTQYF. The DNA for the CDR3 is TGTGCCAGCAGAGGACAGGGGGCAGATACGCAGTATTTT.

V and J are TRBV30 and TRBJ1-1, with 9 positions matching TRBD1. This CDR3 is 15 amino acids long. J was trimmed by 7 bases and V by 2 bases; bases with no gene match: 11. Germline lookup yields CDR1 GTSNPN and CDR2 SVGIG (reference sequence). The CDR3 DNA reads TGTGCCTGGAGTTCTTCCCGGGACAGGGTCAATGAAGCTTTCTTT. Translating it yields CAWSSSRDRVNEAFF.